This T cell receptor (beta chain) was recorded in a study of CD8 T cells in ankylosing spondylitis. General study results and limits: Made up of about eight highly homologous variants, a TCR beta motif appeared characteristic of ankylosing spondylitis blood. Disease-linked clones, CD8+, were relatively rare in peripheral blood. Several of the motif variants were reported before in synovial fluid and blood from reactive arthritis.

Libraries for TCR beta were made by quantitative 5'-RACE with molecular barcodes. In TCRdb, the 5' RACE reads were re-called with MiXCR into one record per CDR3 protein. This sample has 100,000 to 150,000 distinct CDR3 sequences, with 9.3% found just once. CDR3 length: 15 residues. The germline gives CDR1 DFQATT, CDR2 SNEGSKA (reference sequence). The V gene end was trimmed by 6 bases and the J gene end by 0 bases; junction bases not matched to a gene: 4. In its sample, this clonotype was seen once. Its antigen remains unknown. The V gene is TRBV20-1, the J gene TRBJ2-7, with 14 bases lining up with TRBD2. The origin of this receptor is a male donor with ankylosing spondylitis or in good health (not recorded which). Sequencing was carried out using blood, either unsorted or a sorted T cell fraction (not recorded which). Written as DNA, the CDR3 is TGCAGTGCCCAGGGACTAGCGGGAGACTCCTACGAGCAGTACTTC. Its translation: CSAQGLAGDSYEQYF.